This TCR beta chain was observed in a study of shared clonotypes between healthy human individuals. Terminally differentiated effector memory CD45RA+ cells were excluded by CCR7 positive selection of CD45RO-negative cells. Evenly divided among several immunoSEQ plates was the genomic DNA of each subset. Method: immunoSEQ multiplex PCR; TCRdb's copy keeps in-frame clones and lacks some. The sample contains about 1,900,000 clones, 85% to 95% of which appear only once. The receptor was isolated from a man in his late teens or twenties in good health. Sequencing input: naive CD8+ T cells sorted from blood.

The CDR3 bases are TGTGCCAGCAGCGTAGTAGATAGGGGTAGTGAGACCGGGGAGCTGTTTTTT. It encodes CASSVVDRGSETGELFF. The V gene is TRBV9, the J gene TRBJ2-2; a weak D match, TRBD1 (5 bases). The CDR3 is 17 residues long. The V gene's germline CDR1 is SGDLS and CDR2 YYNGEE. V was cut by 0 bases and J by 5 bases, with 17 bases left in between.